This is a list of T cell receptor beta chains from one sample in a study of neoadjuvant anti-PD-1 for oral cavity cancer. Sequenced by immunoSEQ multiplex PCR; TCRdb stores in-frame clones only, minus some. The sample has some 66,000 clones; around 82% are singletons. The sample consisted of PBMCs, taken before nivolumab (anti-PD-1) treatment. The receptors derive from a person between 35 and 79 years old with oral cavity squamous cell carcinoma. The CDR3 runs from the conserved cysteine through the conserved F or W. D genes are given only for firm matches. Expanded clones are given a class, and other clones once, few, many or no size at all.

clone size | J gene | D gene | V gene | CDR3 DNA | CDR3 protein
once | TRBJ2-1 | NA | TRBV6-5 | TGTGCCAGCAGTTTCGGTTTTCTTGGGGCGAGGGGGGAGTTCTTC | CASSFGFLGARGEFF
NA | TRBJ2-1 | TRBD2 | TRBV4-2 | TGTGCCAGCAGCTCCCCCCAGGTAGGCGGGGGTGACTACAATGAGCAGTTCTTC | CASSSPQVGGGDYNEQFF
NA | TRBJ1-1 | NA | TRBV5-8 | TGTGCCAGCAGCTTGGCCGGGGGGTCGAGGACTGAAGCTTTCTTT | CASSLAGGSRTEAFF
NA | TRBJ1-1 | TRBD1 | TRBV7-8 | TGTGCCAGCAGCTTAGGTTCGACAGGGGGGAACACTGAAGCTTTCTTT | CASSLGSTGGNTEAFF
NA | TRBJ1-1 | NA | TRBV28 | TGTGCCAGCAGTTTTCGTAGGGCTGAAGCTTTCTTT | CASSFRRAEAFF
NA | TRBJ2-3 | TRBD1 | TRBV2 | TGTGCCAGCAGCGATCCGGGACAGAGCACAGATACGCAGTATTTT | CASSDPGQSTDTQYF
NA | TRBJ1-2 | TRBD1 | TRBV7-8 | TGTGCCAGCAGCTTAGCAACCGGGACAGGGGCTTCCTATGGCTACACCTTC | CASSLATGTGASYGYTF
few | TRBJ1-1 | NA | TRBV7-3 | TGTGCCAGCAGCTTAACGGGGCAGGGCCGCGGGAACACTGAAGCTTTCTTT | CASSLTGQGRGNTEAFF
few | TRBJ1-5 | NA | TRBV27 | TGTGCCAGCGCCCCCGGGGACAACCGGGGCGATCAGCCCCAGCATTTT | CASAPGDNRGDQPQHF
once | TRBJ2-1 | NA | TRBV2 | TGTGCCAGCAGTATCGGGCTAGGTAACAATGAGCAGTTCTTC | CASSIGLGNNEQFF
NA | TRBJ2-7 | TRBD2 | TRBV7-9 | TGTGCCAGCAGCTTACAACTAGCGGGAGGCTACGAGCAGTACTTC | CASSLQLAGGYEQYF
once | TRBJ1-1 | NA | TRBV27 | TGTGCCAGCAGTACACAGGAGATGAACACTGAAGCTTTCTTT | CASSTQEMNTEAFF
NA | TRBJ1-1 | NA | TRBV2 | TGTGCCAGCATGAGGGATGGGGGTTACACTGAAGCTTTCTTT | CASMRDGGYTEAFF
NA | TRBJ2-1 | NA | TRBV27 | TGTGCCAGCTCCCCGGAGAGAACCTCCTACAATGAGCAGTTCTTC | CASSPERTSYNEQFF
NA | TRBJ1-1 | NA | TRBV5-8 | TGTGCCAGCACCGGGGAGCTTGCGGGGCTGGGGACTGAAGCTTTCTTT | CASTGELAGLGTEAFF
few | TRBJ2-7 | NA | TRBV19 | TGTGCCAGTAGCGAACGGGCCACCTACGAGCAGTACTTC | CASSERATYEQYF
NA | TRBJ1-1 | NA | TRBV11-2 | TGTGCCAGCAGCTTAGGTGCGGGGAACACTGAAGCTTTCTTT | CASSLGAGNTEAFF
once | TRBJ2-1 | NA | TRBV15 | TGTGCCACCAGCAGAGATGGGGGGTCCTACAATGAGCAGTTCTTC | CATSRDGGSYNEQFF
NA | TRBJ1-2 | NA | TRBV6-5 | TGTGCCAGCACCCCCGGGTTGGCGCATGGCTACACCTTC | CASTPGLAHGYTF
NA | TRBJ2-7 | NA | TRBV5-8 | TGTGCCAGCAGCTTGGTCGTTCCGCCCTACGAGCAGTACTTC | CASSLVVPPYEQYF